Presented here are 29 T cell receptor beta chains from one specimen sequenced in a study of cytomegalovirus exposure and HLA in healthy donors. Use of 60 Vbeta and 13 Jbeta primers characterized the PCR. Using immunoSEQ multiplex PCR, the repertoire was profiled, and TCRdb retains in-frame clones only, with some absent. Here the sample spans under 200,000 clones, 80% being singletons. Sequenced: PBMCs. The receptors come from a young man in good health and CMV-seronegative.

This sequence joins TRBV18 and TRBJ2-5, with D possibly matching TRBD2 (5 bases). Germline V gives CDR1 KGHSH, CDR2 LQKENI. V was shortened by 5 bases and J by 3 bases, with 16 bases between the two germline ends. This CDR3 region has 15 residues. The CDR3 loop is CASSKGGHGKETQYF. Written as DNA, the CDR3 is TGTGCCAGCTCAAAAGGAGGCCACGGGAAAGAGACCCAGTACTTC.

V usage is TRBV19 and J usage is TRBJ1-1; no clear D gene. Trimming removed 6 bases from V and 1 base from J, with 12 bases in between. Germline loops: CDR1 LNHDA, CDR2 SQIVND (reference sequence). CDR3 size: 14 residues. In DNA, the CDR3 is TGTGCCAGTAGCTTGAGACACGGGAACACTGAAGCTTTCTTT. Translation: CASSLRHGNTEAFF. Full variable domain (missing parts from reference TRBV19 and TRBJ1-1): DGGITQSPKYLFRKEGQNVTLSCEQNLNHDAMYWYRQDPGQGLRLIYYSQIVNDFQKGDIAEGYSVSREKKESFPLTVTSAQKNPTAFYLCASSLRHGNTEAFFGQGTRLTVV.

V is TRBV28 and J is TRBJ1-1, with TRBD1 matching 12 bases. The CDR3 contains 17 residues. Germline CDR1 is MDHEN and CDR2 is SYDVKM. V lost 4 bases, J lost 3 bases, and 9 bases stayed unmatched. The CDR3 protein is CASSSRDRGPGYTEAFF. The CDR3 region has the DNA TGTGCCAGCAGTTCCCGGGACAGGGGGCCGGGATACACTGAAGCTTTCTTT.

This chain uses TRBV27 with TRBJ2-5; 10 bases match TRBD2. This CDR3 spans 16 amino acids. Germline assignment: CDR1 MNHEY and CDR2 SMNVEV (reference sequence). Trimming took 3 bases from V and 4 from J; bases not matched to a gene: 8. The CDR3 DNA follows: TGTGCCAGCAGTTTGGGGCTAGCGGGAGCCGGAGAGACCCAGTACTTC. Translated: CASSLGLAGAGETQYF.

The chain employs TRBV6-6 and TRBJ1-1, with TRBD1 matching 12 bases. Germline V gene sequence: CDR1 MNHNY, CDR2 SVGAGI (reference sequence). The CDR3 consists of 15 residues. J gave up 5 bases and V 6 bases, and 7 bases lay outside the gene matches. The CDR3 is CASSPGQGARTEAFF. CDR3 DNA: TGTGCCAGCAGCCCGGGACAGGGGGCGCGAACTGAAGCTTTCTTT.

The chain has TRBV29-1 and TRBJ2-3; no clear D gene. The CDR3 is 11 residues long. V lost 4 bases and J lost 4, with 6 bases in between. From germline, CDR1 is SQVTM and CDR2 ANQGSEA. CDR3 DNA: TGCAGCGTTGTTCCTCCAGATACGCAGTATTTT. Amino acid sequence: CSVVPPDTQYF.

This clone was picked up one time. The chain combines TRBV7-2 with TRBJ1-5, with no clear D. V was clipped by 5 bases and J by 3 bases, with 5 bases between them. In germline, CDR1 is SGHTA, CDR2 FQGNSA. The CDR3 sequence is 12 residues long. CDR3: CASSPVNQPQHF. As DNA, the CDR3 is TGTGCCAGCAGCCCGGTCAATCAGCCCCAGCATTTT.

The chain recombines TRBV6-5 with TRBJ1-1; 9 bases agree with TRBD1. V was pared by 6 bases and J by 3 bases, with 8 bases of the junction left unmatched. The CDR3 consists of 15 residues. Per germline, CDR1 MNHEY and CDR2 SVGAGI. The CDR3 loop is CASRQNRGRDTEAFF. The CDR3 coding sequence is TGTGCCAGCAGGCAAAACAGGGGGCGCGACACTGAAGCTTTCTTT.

This clone appeared a single time. The chain is built from TRBV4-3 and TRBJ1-1, with no clear D. The CDR3 consists of 15 residues. Germline lookup yields CDR1 LGHNA and CDR2 YSLEER. Trimming cost V 2 bases and J 6 bases, with 16 bases left between them. CDR3 DNA: TGCGCCAGCAGCCAAATCTGGGCGGGAAAGGCTGAAGCTTTCTTT. Amino acids: CASSQIWAGKAEAFF.

This chain uses TRBV5-1 with TRBJ2-5, with 9 positions matching TRBD1. Germline CDR1 SGHRS, CDR2 YFSETQ. V shed 4 bases and J 1 base; nucleotides not matched to a gene: 17. The CDR3 is 19 residues long. The CDR3 loop is CASSPQSRDRVGFQETQYF. For the CDR3, the DNA is TGCGCCAGCAGCCCACAGTCCCGGGACAGGGTGGGGTTCCAAGAGACCCAGTACTTC.

This chain links TRBV28 with TRBJ2-7; D gene uncertain. V was cut by 6 bases and J by 4 bases, with 19 bases left in between. This CDR3 contains 15 residues. CDR1 is MDHEN and CDR2 is SYDVKM in the germline V gene. CDR3 region: CASSSPPQVKYEQYF. CDR3 in DNA: TGTGCCAGCAGCTCCCCCCCCCAGGTTAAGTACGAGCAGTACTTC. The complete variable domain, with remaining parts taken from reference TRBV28 and TRBJ2-7, reads DVKVTQSSRYLVKRTGEKVFLECVQDMDHENMFWYRQDPGLGLRLIYFSYDVKMKEKGDIPEGYSVSREKKERFSLILESASTNQTSMYLCASSSPPQVKYEQYFGPGTRLTVT.

This clone turned up a few times. The CDR3 sequence is CASSYTGLPYEQYF. CDR3 nucleotide sequence: TGTGCCAGCAGCTATACAGGGTTACCCTACGAGCAGTACTTC. The chain recombines TRBV6-1 with TRBJ2-7, with D maybe TRBD1 (6 bases). Trimming pared 6 bases from V and 2 bases from J, leaving 14 bases between. This CDR3 comprises 14 residues. Germline CDR1 MNHNS, CDR2 SASEGT.

The chain links TRBV4-3 to TRBJ2-1; a possible D gene is TRBD1 (5 bases). V shed 5 bases and J shed 2 bases, with 10 bases lying between them. The germline CDR1 and CDR2 sequences are LGHNA and YSLEER. The CDR3 has 14 residues. This CDR3 reads CASSNWGPYNEQFF. The CDR3 coding sequence is TGCGCCAGCAGCAATTGGGGCCCCTACAATGAGCAGTTCTTC.

The rearrangement uses TRBV5-4 and TRBJ2-3, with 8 bases lining up with TRBD2. CDR1 and CDR2 from the germline V gene are SGHNT and YYREEE (reference sequence). The CDR3 has 14 residues. The ends lost 9 bases at V and 1 base at J; junction bases unmatched: 7. The CDR3 spells CAMEGSGGTDTQYF. In nucleotides, the CDR3 is TGTGCCATGGAGGGTAGCGGGGGCACAGATACGCAGTATTTT.

The sample holds one count of this clone. The chain employs TRBV7-8 and TRBJ1-4; no definite D call. The length of the CDR3 is 13 residues. Trimming shortened V by 1 base and J by 8 bases, and 8 bases separated the two germline ends. Germline V gives CDR1 SGHVS, CDR2 FQNEAQ. The CDR3 sequence is CASSLERVEKLFF. Here the CDR3 DNA reads TGTGCCAGCAGCTTAGAGCGGGTGGAAAAACTGTTTTTT.

The CDR3 DNA follows: TGTGCCAGCAGATCCCGCGGGGGAGTCGGGGAGCTGTTTTTT. Its protein product is CASRSRGGVGELFF. V usage is TRBV28 and J usage is TRBJ2-2, with TRBD2 matching over 7 bases. Germline CDR1 MDHEN, CDR2 SYDVKM. The trim removed 6 bases at V and 7 bases at J, leaving 8 bases unmatched. CDR3 length: 14 amino acids.

The table lists this clone with a few counts. The gene calls are TRBV13 and TRBJ1-4; 9 bases map to TRBD1. Germline loops: CDR1 PRHDT, CDR2 FYEKMQ (reference sequence). The CDR3 extends over 15 amino acids. Unmatched junction bases numbered 5, after V lost 3 bases and J lost 6 bases. The CDR3 sequence is CASSFLGQGDEKLFF. Here the CDR3 DNA reads TGTGCCAGCAGCTTTCTGGGACAGGGAGATGAAAAACTGTTTTTT.

The chain has TRBV7-3 and TRBJ2-1; 10 bases fit TRBD2. The CDR3 is 14 residues long. Germline trimming cut 1 base from V and 11 bases from J; bases unmatched to any gene: 5. CDR1 and CDR2 (germline): SGHTA, FQGTGA. The CDR3 region is CASSLMSSGGQQFF. CDR3 nucleotides: TGTGCCAGCAGCTTAATGTCTAGCGGGGGTCAGCAGTTCTTC.

V gene TRBV28 combines with J gene TRBJ1-2; no definite D call. The CDR3 consists of 15 residues. Trimming left V 1 base short and J 2 bases short, with 11 bases between. Germline V gives CDR1 MDHEN, CDR2 SYDVKM. This chain's CDR3 is CASSLSRVPNYGYTF. CDR3 nucleotide sequence: TGTGCCAGCAGTTTATCGCGGGTGCCAAACTATGGCTACACCTTC.

This sequence joins TRBV4-3 and TRBJ2-1; perhaps TRBD2 as D (6 bases). V was pared by 0 bases and J by 0 bases, with 12 bases between. Germline V gene data show CDR1 as LGHNA and CDR2 as YSLEER. This CDR3 spans 17 amino acids. CDR3 sequence reads: CASSQELAGSSYNEQFF. In DNA form, the CDR3 reads TGCGCCAGCAGCCAAGAATTGGCGGGGAGCTCCTACAATGAGCAGTTCTTC.

The V call is TRBV27, the J call TRBJ2-1; 8 bases are shared with TRBD1. Trimming at V came to 4 bases and at J to 2 bases, leaving 1 base not matched to a gene. The germline CDR1 and CDR2 sequences are MNHEY and SMNVEV (reference sequence). This CDR3 spans 14 amino acids. CDR3 in DNA: TGTGCCAGCAGTTGGACAGGGCCCTACAATGAGCAGTTCTTC. The encoded protein is CASSWTGPYNEQFF.

This clone was counted between two and nine times. V usage is TRBV5-4 and J usage is TRBJ1-2; the D is unclear. This CDR3 region has 15 residues. From germline, CDR1 is SGHNT and CDR2 YYREEE (reference sequence). Trimming took off 2 bases at V and 8 bases at J, with 19 bases between the two ends. The CDR3 loop reads CASSFVSLRREGYTF. CDR3 DNA sequence: TGTGCCAGCAGCTTCGTCTCCCTGCGAAGAGAGGGCTACACCTTC.

This chain uses TRBV29-1 with TRBJ2-7; D is perhaps TRBD1 (5 bases). Deletions cut 4 bases from V and 6 bases from J, with 10 bases between. Germline V gene lookup returns CDR1 SQVTM and CDR2 ANQGSEA. The CDR3 is 11 residues long. CDR3 region: CSVGQNGEQYF. For the CDR3, the DNA is TGCAGCGTTGGACAGAATGGCGAGCAGTACTTC.

The chain employs TRBV29-1 and TRBJ2-2; a possible D gene is TRBD1 (5 bases). The CDR3 totals 12 residues. V lost 5 bases, J lost 2 bases, and 6 bases lay in between. Germline assignment: CDR1 SQVTM and CDR2 ANQGSEA. This chain's CDR3 is CSVQGNTGELFF. CDR3 nucleotide sequence: TGCAGCGTTCAGGGAAACACCGGGGAGCTGTTTTTT.

The chain carries TRBV9 and TRBJ1-2, with 7 bases matching TRBD1. The CDR3 consists of 19 residues. The ends lost 2 bases at V and 4 bases at J; junction bases unmatched: 20. The germline V gene has CDR1 SGDLS and CDR2 YYNGEE. DNA for the CDR3: TGTGCCAGCAGCGTCACTGTGGGGCAGGGGGTTAACGGAGGCTATGGCTACACCTTC. Translating it yields CASSVTVGQGVNGGYGYTF. The variable domain in full, with the rest retrieved from reference TRBV9 and TRBJ1-2, is DSGVTQTPKHLITATGQRVTLRCSPRSGDLSVYWYQQSLDQGLQFLIQYYNGEERAKGNILERFSAQQFPDLHSELNLSSLELGDSALYFCASSVTVGQGVNGGYGYTFGSGTRLTVV.

V is TRBV9 and J is TRBJ2-7, with 15 bases fitting TRBD2. Germline CDR1 and CDR2: SGDLS and YYNGEE. V shed 0 bases and J 5 bases; nucleotides not matched to a gene: 6. This CDR3 is built from 17 residues. CDR3 sequence: CASSVGGGLAGGNEQYF. CDR3 coding DNA: TGTGCCAGCAGCGTAGGAGGAGGACTAGCGGGAGGGAACGAGCAGTACTTC. Based on the CDR3 plus reference TRBV9 and TRBJ2-7, the full variable domain is DSGVTQTPKHLITATGQRVTLRCSPRSGDLSVYWYQQSLDQGLQFLIQYYNGEERAKGNILERFSAQQFPDLHSELNLSSLELGDSALYFCASSVGGGLAGGNEQYFGPGTRLTVT.

The chain uses TRBV10-3 and TRBJ2-2; 13 bases map to TRBD2. CDR3 length: 14 amino acids. From germline, CDR1 is ENHRY and CDR2 SYGVKD. Trimming removed 8 bases from V and 8 bases from J; junction bases left unmatched: 5. The CDR3 DNA sequence: TGTGCCATCCGGACTAGCGGGGGTCTAGGGGAGCTGTTTTTT. As protein: CAIRTSGGLGELFF.

Note on this clone: At one boundary the junction diverges from the germline segment, which might be a read error. V usage is TRBV5-4 and J usage is TRBJ2-1; D remains unclear. The germline gives CDR1 SGHNT, CDR2 YYREEE (reference sequence). This CDR3 is 11 amino acids long. CDR3 protein: CASSSNNEQFF. The DNA of the CDR3 is TGTGCCAGCAGCTCCAACAATGAGCAGTTCTTC.

This clone was observed a single time. CDR3 residues: CASSSPLQGGRRYTF. The CDR3 region has the DNA TGTGCCAGCAGCTCCCCATTACAGGGCGGGCGACGCTACACCTTC. V usage is TRBV7-9 and J usage is TRBJ1-2; TRBD1 might be the D (6 bases). This CDR3 comprises 15 residues. The germline V and J ends were trimmed by 4 bases and 9 bases, with 21 bases remaining between them. Germline V gene lookup returns CDR1 SEHNR and CDR2 FQNEAQ (reference sequence).